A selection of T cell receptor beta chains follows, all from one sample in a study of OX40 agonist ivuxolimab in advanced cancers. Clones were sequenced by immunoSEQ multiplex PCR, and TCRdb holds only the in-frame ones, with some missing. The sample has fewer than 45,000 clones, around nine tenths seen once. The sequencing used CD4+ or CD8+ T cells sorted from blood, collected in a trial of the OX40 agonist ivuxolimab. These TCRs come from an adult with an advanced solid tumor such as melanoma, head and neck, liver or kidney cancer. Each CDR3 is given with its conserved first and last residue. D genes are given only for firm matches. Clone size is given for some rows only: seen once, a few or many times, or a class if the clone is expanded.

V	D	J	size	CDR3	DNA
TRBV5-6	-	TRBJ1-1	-	CASSVTGLTFF	TGTGCCAGCAGCGTGACGGGTCTTACTTTCTTT
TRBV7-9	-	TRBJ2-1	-	CASSPTSYNEQFF	TGTGCCAGCAGCCCCACCTCCTACAATGAGCAGTTCTTC
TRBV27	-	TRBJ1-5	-	CATSNRASNQPQHF	TGTGCCACCAGTAACAGGGCCAGCAATCAGCCCCAGCATTTT
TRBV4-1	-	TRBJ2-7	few	CASSQARRADYEQYF	TGCGCCAGCAGCCAAGCGCGCCGAGCGGACTACGAGCAGTACTTC
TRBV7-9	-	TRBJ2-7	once	CASSSPRSEQYF	TGTGCCAGCAGCTCCCCCCGTTCCGAGCAGTACTTC
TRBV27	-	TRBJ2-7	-	CASRGGYSYEQYF	TGTGCCAGCAGGGGAGGCTACTCCTACGAGCAGTACTTC
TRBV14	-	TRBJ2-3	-	CASSQDLQGRGTDTQYF	TGTGCCAGCAGCCAAGATCTTCAGGGTAGGGGCACAGATACGCAGTATTTT
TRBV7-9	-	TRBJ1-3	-	CASSLLRGSGNTIYF	TGTGCCAGCAGCTTATTGAGGGGTTCGGGAAACACCATATATTTT
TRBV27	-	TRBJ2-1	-	CASALRITYNEQFF	TGTGCCAGCGCCCTCAGAATTACCTACAATGAGCAGTTCTTC
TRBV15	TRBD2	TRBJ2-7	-	CATRLAGGYEQYF	TGTGCCACCAGACTAGCGGGGGGCTACGAGCAGTACTTC
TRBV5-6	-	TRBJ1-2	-	CASSRTGSYGYTF	TGTGCCAGCAGCCGGACGGGGAGCTATGGCTACACCTTC
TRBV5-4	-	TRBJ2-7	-	CASSLGDSSYEQYF	TGTGCCAGCAGCTTGGGGGACTCCTCCTACGAGCAGTACTTC
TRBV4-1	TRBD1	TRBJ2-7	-	CASSHTGTGGTYEQYF	TGCGCCAGCAGCCATACCGGGACAGGGGGCACGTACGAGCAGTACTTC
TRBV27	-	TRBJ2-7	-	CASSPRPGYEEQYF	TGTGCCAGCAGTCCCAGACCCGGTTACGAGGAGCAGTACTTC
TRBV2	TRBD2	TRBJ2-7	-	CASSEEIAGDWEQYF	TGTGCCAGCAGTGAAGAGATAGCGGGAGATTGGGAGCAGTACTTC
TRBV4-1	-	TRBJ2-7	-	CASKDATLSYEQYF	TGCGCCTCCAAGGACGCGACGCTATCCTACGAGCAGTACTTC
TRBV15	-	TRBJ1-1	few	CATSDGPVEAFF	TGTGCCACCAGCGATGGCCCCGTGGAGGCTTTCTTT
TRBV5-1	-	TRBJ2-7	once	CASSLEGREQYF	TGCGCCAGCAGCTTGGAAGGGCGCGAGCAGTACTTC
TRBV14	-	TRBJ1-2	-	CASSQVSPPRDGYTF	TGTGCCAGCAGCCAAGTCTCCCCCCCACGGGATGGCTACACCTTC
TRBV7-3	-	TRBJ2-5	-	CASSPGEGAIIGETQYF	TGTGCCAGCAGCCCCGGGGAGGGGGCGATAATCGGAGAGACCCAGTACTTC
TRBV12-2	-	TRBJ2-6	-	CASRTTGKLTGANVLTF	TGTGCAAGTCGTACAACAGGGAAACTCACTGGGGCCAACGTCCTGACTTTC
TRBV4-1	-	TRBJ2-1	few	CASSLRLTGPVEQFF	TGCGCCAGCAGCCTACGACTTACGGGCCCGGTGGAGCAGTTCTTC
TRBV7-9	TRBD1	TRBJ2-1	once	CASSTTGGYNEQFF	TGTGCCAGCAGCACCACAGGGGGGTACAATGAGCAGTTCTTC
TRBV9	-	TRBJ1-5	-	CASSVGDSNQPQHF	TGTGCCAGCAGCGTAGGAGATAGCAATCAGCCCCAGCATTTT
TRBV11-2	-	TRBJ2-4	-	CASSLPGFKNIQYF	TGTGCCAGCAGCCTCCCGGGGTTCAAAAACATTCAGTACTTC
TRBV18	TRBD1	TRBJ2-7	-	CASSPGTGSSYEQYF	TGTGCCAGCTCACCCGGGACAGGGTCTAGCTACGAGCAGTACTTC
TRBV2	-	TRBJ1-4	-	CATRVGMEEKLFF	TGTGCCACGCGGGTGGGGATGGAAGAAAAACTGTTTTTT
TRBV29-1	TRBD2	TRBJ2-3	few	CSVEVGTSGADTQYF	TGCAGCGTTGAAGTGGGGACTAGCGGGGCAGATACGCAGTATTTT
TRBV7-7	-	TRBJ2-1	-	CASSSTSYNEQFF	TGTGCTAGCAGCTCAACTTCCTACAATGAGCAGTTCTTC
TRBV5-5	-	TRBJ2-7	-	CASSLRAAYEQYF	TGTGCCAGCAGCTTGCGGGCAGCCTACGAGCAGTACTTC
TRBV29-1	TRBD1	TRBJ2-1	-	CSISGTATDNEQFF	TGCAGCATATCCGGGACAGCGACCGACAATGAGCAGTTCTTC
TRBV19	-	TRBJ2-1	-	CASSMEGHSYNEQFF	TGTGCCAGTAGTATGGAAGGGCACTCCTACAATGAGCAGTTCTTC
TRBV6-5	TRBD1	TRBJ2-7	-	CASSRTGGDYEQYF	TGTGCCAGCAGCCGGACAGGGGGGGACTACGAGCAGTACTTC
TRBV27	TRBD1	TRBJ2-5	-	CASSFQGVGPETQYF	TGTGCCAGCAGTTTCCAGGGGGTTGGGCCAGAGACCCAGTACTTC
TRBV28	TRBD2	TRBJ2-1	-	CASSLWELMGGSDSYNEQFF	TGTGCCAGCAGTTTATGGGAACTCATGGGCGGGAGCGACTCCTACAATGAGCAGTTCTTC
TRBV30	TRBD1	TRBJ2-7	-	CAGRGLPHEQYF	TGTGCCGGAAGGGGGCTGCCCCACGAGCAGTACTTC
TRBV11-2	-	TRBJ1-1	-	CASSPQTEAFF	TGTGCCAGCAGCCCCCAAACTGAAGCTTTCTTT
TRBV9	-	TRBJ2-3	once	CASSVAGSGTLTDTQYF	TGTGCCAGCAGCGTAGCTGGGAGCGGTACCCTCACAGATACGCAGTATTTT
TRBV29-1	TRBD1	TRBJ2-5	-	CSVGGTGEETQYF	TGCAGCGTTGGGGGGACAGGGGAAGAGACCCAGTACTTC
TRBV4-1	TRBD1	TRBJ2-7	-	CASSQMDREYAYEQYF	TGCGCCAGCAGCCAGATGGACAGGGAATACGCCTACGAGCAGTACTTC
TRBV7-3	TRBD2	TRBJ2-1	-	CASSQLAGGYNEQFF	TGTGCCAGCAGCCAACTAGCGGGAGGGTACAATGAGCAGTTCTTC
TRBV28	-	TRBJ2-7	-	CASSDPAYEQYF	TGTGCCAGCAGTGATCCGGCCTACGAGCAGTACTTC
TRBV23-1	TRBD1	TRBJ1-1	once	CASSRTGRAAEAFF	TGCGCCAGCAGTCGGACAGGGCGGGCCGCTGAAGCTTTCTTT
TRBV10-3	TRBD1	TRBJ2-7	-	CAISGTGTGVDEQYF	TGTGCCATCAGTGGAACCGGGACAGGGGTGGACGAGCAGTACTTC
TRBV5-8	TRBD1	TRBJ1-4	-	CASSPRTGEEKLFF	TGTGCCAGCAGTCCAAGGACAGGGGAAGAAAAACTGTTTTTT
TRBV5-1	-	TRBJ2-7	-	CASSLDIAYEQYF	TGCGCCAGCAGCTTGGACATTGCCTACGAGCAGTACTTC
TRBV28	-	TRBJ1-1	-	CASSLEGLWTEAFF	TGTGCCAGCAGTTTAGAGGGATTATGGACTGAAGCTTTCTTT
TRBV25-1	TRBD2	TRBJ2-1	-	CASSFGTSSYNEQFF	TGTGCCAGCAGCTTCGGGACTAGTAGTTATAATGAGCAGTTCTTC
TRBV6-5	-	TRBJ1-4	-	CASSYSFRGSGKLFF	TGTGCCAGCAGTTACTCGTTCCGCGGGTCTGGGAAACTGTTTTTT
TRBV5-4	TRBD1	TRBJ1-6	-	CASSLQGVSSPLHF	TGTGCCAGCAGCCTCCAGGGGGTGAGTTCACCCCTCCACTTT
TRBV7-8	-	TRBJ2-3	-	CASSLIPGNTDTQYF	TGTGCCAGCAGCTTAATTCCTGGCAACACAGATACGCAGTATTTT
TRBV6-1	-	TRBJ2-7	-	CASGIASSYEQYF	TGTGCCAGCGGGATAGCGAGCTCCTACGAGCAGTACTTC
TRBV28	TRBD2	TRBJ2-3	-	CASSFLAGTDTQYF	TGTGCCAGCAGTTTCCTAGCGGGTACAGATACGCAGTATTTT
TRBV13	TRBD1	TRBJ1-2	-	CASSLAGQDNYGYTF	TGTGCCAGCAGCTTAGCCGGACAGGATAACTATGGCTACACCTTC
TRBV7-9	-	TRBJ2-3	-	CASSSGSFPQDTQYF	TGTGCCAGCAGCTCAGGCAGCTTTCCGCAAGATACGCAGTATTTT